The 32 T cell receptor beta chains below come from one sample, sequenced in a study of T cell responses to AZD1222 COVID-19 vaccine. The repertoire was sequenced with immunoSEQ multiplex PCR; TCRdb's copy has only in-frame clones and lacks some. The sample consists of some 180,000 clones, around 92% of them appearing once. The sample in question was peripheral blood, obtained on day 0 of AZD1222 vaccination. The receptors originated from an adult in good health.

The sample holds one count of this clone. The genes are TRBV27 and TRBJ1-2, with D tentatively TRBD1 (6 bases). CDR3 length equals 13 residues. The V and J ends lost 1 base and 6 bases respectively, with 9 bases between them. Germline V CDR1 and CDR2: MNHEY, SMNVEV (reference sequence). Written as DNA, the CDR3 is TGTGCCAGCAGTTTATTCAGGGGTGATGGCTACACCTTC. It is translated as CASSLFRGDGYTF.

The CDR3 nucleotides are TGTGCCAGTAGTGCCGGGACAGGGAAAAACTATGGCTACACCTTC. It codes for CASSAGTGKNYGYTF. V usage is TRBV19 and J usage is TRBJ1-2; 9 positions agree with TRBD1. The CDR3 extends over 15 amino acids. Germline V gives CDR1 LNHDA, CDR2 SQIVND (reference sequence). V lost 5 bases and J lost 2; bases outside the gene matches: 6.

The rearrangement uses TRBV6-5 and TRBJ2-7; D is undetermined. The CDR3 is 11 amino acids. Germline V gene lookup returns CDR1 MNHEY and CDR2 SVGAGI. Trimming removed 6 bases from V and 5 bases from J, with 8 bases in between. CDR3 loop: CASRQSNEQYF. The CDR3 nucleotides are TGTGCCAGCAGACAATCCAACGAGCAGTACTTC.

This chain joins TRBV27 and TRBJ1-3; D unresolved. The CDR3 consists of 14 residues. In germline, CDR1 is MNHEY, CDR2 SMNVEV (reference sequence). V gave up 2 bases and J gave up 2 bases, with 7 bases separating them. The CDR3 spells CASSLGGPGNTIYF. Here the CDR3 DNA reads TGTGCCAGCAGTTTAGGAGGTCCTGGAAACACCATATATTTT.

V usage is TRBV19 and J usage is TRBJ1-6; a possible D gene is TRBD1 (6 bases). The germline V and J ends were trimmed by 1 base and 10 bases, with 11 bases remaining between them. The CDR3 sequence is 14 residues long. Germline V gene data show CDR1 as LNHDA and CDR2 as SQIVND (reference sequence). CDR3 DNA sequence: TGTGCCAGTAGTATAGTACAGGGAAAGTCACCCCTCCACTTT. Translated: CASSIVQGKSPLHF.

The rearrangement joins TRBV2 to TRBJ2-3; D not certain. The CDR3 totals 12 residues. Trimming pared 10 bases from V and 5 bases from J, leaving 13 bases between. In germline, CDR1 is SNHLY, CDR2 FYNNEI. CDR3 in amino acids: CANTLVGDTQYF. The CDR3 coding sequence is TGTGCCAACACACTGGTTGGAGATACGCAGTATTTT.

CDR3 in amino acids: CASGEGLGETQYF. The DNA for the CDR3 is TGTGCTAGTGGAGAGGGCCTCGGGGAGACCCAGTACTTC. The V call is TRBV12-5, the J call TRBJ2-5; D is perhaps TRBD2 (5 bases). This CDR3 region has 13 residues. The germline gives CDR1 LGHNT, CDR2 FRNRAP. V lost 6 bases to trimming and J lost 5 bases, with 13 bases between them.

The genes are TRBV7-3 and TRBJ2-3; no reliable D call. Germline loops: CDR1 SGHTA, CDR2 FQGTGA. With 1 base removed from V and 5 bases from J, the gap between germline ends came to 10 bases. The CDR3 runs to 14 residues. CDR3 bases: TGTGCCAGCAGCTTAAGGCCAGGCCAAGATACGCAGTATTTT. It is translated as CASSLRPGQDTQYF.

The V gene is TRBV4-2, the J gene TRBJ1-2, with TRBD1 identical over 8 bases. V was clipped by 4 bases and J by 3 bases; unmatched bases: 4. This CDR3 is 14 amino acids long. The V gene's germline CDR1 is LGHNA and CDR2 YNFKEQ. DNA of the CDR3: TGTGCCAGCAGCCGCAGGGGGCAAGACTATGGCTACACCTTC. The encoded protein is CASSRRGQDYGYTF.

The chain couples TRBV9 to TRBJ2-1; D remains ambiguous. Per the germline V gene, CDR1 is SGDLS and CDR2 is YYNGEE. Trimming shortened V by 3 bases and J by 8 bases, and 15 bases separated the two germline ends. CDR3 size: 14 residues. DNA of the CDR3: TGTGCCAGCAGCGAGAGTAGGGTAGTCGATGAGCAGTTCTTC. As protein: CASSESRVVDEQFF.

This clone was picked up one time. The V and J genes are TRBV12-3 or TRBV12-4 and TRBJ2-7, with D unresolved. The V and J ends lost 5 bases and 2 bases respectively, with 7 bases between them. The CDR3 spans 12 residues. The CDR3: CASSISTYEQYF. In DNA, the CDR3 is TGTGCCAGCAGTATTTCGACCTACGAGCAGTACTTC.

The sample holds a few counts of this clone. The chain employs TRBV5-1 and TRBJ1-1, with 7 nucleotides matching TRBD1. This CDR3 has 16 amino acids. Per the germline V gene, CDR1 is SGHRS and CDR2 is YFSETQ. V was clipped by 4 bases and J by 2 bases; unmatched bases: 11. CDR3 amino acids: CASSPPGGQPNTEAFF. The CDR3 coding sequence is TGCGCCAGCAGCCCACCTGGGGGACAGCCCAACACTGAAGCTTTCTTT.

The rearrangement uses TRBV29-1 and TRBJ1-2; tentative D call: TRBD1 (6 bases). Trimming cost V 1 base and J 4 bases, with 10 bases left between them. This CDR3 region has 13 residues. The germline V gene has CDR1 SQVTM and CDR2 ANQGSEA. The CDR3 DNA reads TGCAGCGTTGAAGCACAGGGAATCTATGGCTACACCTTC. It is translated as CSVEAQGIYGYTF.

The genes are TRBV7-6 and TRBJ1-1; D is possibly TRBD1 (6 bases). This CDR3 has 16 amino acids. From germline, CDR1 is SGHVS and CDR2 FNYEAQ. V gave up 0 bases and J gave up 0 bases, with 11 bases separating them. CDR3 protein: CASSLARGAMNTEAFF. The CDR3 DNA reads TGTGCCAGCAGCTTAGCGCGGGGGGCGATGAACACTGAAGCTTTCTTT.

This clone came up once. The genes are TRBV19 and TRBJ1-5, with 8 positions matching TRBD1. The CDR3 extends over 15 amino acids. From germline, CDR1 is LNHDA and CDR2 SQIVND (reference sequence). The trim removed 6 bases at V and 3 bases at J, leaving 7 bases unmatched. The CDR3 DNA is TGTGCCAGTAGGACCGGACAGGGATACAATCAGCCCCAGCATTTT. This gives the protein CASRTGQGYNQPQHF.

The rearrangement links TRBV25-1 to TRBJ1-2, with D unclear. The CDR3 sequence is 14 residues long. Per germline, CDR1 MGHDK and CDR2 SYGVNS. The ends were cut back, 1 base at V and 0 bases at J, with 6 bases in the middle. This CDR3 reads CASSELGTNYGYTF. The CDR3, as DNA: TGTGCCAGCAGTGAATTGGGCACTAACTATGGCTACACCTTC.

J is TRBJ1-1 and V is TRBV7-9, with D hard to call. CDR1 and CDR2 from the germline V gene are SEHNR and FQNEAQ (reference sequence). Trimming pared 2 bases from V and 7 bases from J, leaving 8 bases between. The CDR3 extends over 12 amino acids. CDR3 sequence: CASSLLGNEAFF. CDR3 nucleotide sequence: TGTGCCAGCAGCTTATTGGGAAATGAAGCTTTCTTT.

The CDR3 DNA sequence: TGTGCCAGCATTCACATAGGGGGGGCGGGTGAGCAGTTCTTC. As protein: CASIHIGGAGEQFF. The V call is TRBV6-5, the J call TRBJ2-1; D might be TRBD2 (7 bases). V was trimmed by 7 bases and J by 9 bases, leaving 19 bases between them. CDR1 is MNHEY, CDR2 SVGAGI, per germline. The CDR3 totals 14 residues.

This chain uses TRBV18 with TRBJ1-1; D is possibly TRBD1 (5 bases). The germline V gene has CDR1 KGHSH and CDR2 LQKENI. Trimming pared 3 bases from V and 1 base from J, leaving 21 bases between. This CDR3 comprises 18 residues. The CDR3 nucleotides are TGTGCCAGCTCACCTAGAATAGGAAATAGGGGAGGGAACACTGAAGCTTTCTTT. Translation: CASSPRIGNRGGNTEAFF.

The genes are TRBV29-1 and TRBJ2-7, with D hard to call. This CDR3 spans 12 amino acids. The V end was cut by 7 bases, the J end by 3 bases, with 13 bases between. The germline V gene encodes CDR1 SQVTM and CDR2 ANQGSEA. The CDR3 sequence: CSAGEPVYEQYF. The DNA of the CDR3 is TGCAGCGCTGGCGAGCCCGTCTACGAGCAGTACTTC.

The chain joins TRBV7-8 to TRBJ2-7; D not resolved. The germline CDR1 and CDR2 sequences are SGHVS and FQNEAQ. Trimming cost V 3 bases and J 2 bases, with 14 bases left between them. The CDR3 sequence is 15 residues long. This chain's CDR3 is CASSFYSGSPYEQYF. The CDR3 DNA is TGTGCCAGCAGCTTCTACTCAGGCTCTCCCTACGAGCAGTACTTC.

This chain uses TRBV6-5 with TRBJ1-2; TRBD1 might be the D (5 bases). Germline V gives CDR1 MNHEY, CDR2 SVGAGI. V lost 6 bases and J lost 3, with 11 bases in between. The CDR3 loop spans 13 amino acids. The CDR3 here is CASSPGTHYGYTF. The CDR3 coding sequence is TGTGCCAGCAGCCCGGGGACCCACTATGGCTACACCTTC.

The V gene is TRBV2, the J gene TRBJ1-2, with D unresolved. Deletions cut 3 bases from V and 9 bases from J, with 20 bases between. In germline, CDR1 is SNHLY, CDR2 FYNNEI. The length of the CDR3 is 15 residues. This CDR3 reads CASSDLGGPNPRYTF. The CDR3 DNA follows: TGTGCCAGCAGTGACTTGGGCGGACCCAACCCCCGCTACACCTTC.

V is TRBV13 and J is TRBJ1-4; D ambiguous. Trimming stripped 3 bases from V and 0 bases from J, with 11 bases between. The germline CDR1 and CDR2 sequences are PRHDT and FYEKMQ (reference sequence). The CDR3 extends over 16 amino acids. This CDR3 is CASSLWQDATNEKLFF. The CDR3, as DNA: TGTGCCAGCAGCTTGTGGCAGGATGCAACTAATGAAAAACTGTTTTTT.

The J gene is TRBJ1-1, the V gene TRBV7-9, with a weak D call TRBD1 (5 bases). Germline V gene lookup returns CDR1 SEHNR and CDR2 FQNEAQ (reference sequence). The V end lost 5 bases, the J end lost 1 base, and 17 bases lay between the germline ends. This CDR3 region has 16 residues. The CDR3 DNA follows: TGTGCCAGCAGCAAGGTAGGCAGGGCAAAGAACACTGAAGCTTTCTTT. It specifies CASSKVGRAKNTEAFF. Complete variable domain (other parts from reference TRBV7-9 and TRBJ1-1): DTGVSQNPRHKITKRGQNVTFRCDPISEHNRLYWYRQTLGQGPEFLTYFQNEAQLEKSRLLSDRFSAERPKGSFSTLEIQRTEQGDSAMYLCASSKVGRAKNTEAFFGQGTRLTVV.

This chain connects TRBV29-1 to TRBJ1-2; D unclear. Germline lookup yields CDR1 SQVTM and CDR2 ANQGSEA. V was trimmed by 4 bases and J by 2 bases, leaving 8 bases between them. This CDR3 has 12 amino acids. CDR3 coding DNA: TGCAGCGTTGCTGGACGAAACTATGGCTACACCTTC. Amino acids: CSVAGRNYGYTF. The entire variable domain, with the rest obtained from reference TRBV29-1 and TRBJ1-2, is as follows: SAVISQKPSRDICQRGTSLTIQCQVDSQVTMMFWYRQQPGQSLTLIATANQGSEATYESGFVIDKFPISRPNLTFSTLTVSNMSPEDSSIYLCSVAGRNYGYTFGSGTRLTVV.

DNA for the CDR3: TGCAGCGTTGAAGATCGACAGGAGTGGAACACTGAAGCTTTCTTT. It codes for CSVEDRQEWNTEAFF. The chain uses TRBV29-1 and TRBJ1-1, with D possibly TRBD1 on 6 matching bases. V lost 0 bases to trimming and J lost 1 base, with 12 bases between them. The CDR3 extends over 15 amino acids. Per the germline V gene, CDR1 is SQVTM and CDR2 is ANQGSEA.

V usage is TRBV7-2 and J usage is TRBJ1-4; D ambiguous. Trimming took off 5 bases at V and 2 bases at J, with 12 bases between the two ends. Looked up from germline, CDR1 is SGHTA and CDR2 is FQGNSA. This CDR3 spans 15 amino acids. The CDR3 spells CASSPRRHTNEKLFF. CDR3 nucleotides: TGTGCCAGCAGCCCCCGACGACATACTAATGAAAAACTGTTTTTT.

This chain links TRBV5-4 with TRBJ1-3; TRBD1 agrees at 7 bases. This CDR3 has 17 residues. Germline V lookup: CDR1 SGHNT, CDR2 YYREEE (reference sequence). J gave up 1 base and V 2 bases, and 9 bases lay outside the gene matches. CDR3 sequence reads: CASSLRQGLQSGNTIYF. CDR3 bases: TGTGCCAGCAGCTTAAGACAGGGTTTGCAATCTGGAAACACCATATATTTT.

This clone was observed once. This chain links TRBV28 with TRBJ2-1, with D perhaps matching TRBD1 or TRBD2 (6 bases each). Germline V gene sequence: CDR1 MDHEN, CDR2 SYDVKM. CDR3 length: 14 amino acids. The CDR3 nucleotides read TGTGCAATTAAGGGGGGAAGTTCCTACAATGAGCAGTTCTTC. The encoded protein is CAIKGGSSYNEQFF. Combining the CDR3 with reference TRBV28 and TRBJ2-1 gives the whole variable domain DVKVTQSSRYLVKRTGEKVFLECVQDMDHENMFWYRQDPGLGLRLIYFSYDVKMKEKGDIPEGYSVSREKKERFSLILESASTNQTSMYLCAIKGGSSYNEQFFGPGTRLTVL.

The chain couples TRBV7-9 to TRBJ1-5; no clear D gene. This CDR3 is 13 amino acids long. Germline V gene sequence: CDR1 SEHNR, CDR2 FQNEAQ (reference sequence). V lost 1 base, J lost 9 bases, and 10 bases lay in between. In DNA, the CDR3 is TGTGCCAGCAGCTTAGAAGGTGGGTCGCCCCAGCATTTT. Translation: CASSLEGGSPQHF.

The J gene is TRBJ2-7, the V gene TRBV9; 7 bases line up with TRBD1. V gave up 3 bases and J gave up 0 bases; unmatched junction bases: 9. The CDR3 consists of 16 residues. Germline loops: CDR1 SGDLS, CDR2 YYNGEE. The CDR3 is CASSALPGQTSYEQYF. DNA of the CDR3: TGTGCCAGCAGCGCTTTACCGGGACAGACCTCCTACGAGCAGTACTTC.